These 4 T cell receptor beta chains share one sample of origin, sequenced in a study of regulatory T cells in long-lasting Graves disease. Sequencing libraries for TCR beta were prepared with iRepertoire HTBI primers and Arm-PCR of CDR3 regions. MiXCR, applied by TCRdb to the multiplex PCR reads, yields one record per CDR3 protein. Of 550,000 to 700,000 distinct CDR3 sequences in the sample, approximately 16% were seen once. Time point described: newly diagnosed GD, antithyroid drugs for less than 3 months. The TCR library was prepared using RNA isolated from PBMCs. The same data also contributed to another study, on T cells in Graves' hyperthyroidism and ophthalmopathy.

Sequenced material: peripheral blood mononuclear cells (PBMCs), taken at new diagnosis, from a patient treated with antithyroid drugs. These receptors originate from a man aged 18-30 years with Graves disease.

This chain joins TRBV6-5 and TRBJ2-3; no firm D call. CDR1 and CDR2 (germline): MNHEY, SVGAGI. The V end lost 2 bases, the J end lost 0 bases, and 6 bases lay between the germline ends. The CDR3 loop spans 14 amino acids. CDR3 sequence (DNA): TGTGCCAGCAGTTACGAAGCGAGCACAGATACGCAGTATTTT. It codes for CASSYEASTDTQYF.

This clonotype came up many times. The chain employs TRBV11-2 and TRBJ2-7, with D possibly being TRBD1 (6 bases). V was shortened by 4 bases and J by 3 bases, with 10 bases between the two germline ends. Germline loops: CDR1 SGHAT, CDR2 FQNNGV. The CDR3 sequence is 13 residues long. The CDR3 reads CASSYGQSYEQYF. For the CDR3, the DNA is TGTGCCAGCAGCTACGGACAGAGCTACGAGCAGTACTTC.

V gene TRBV29-1 combines with J gene TRBJ1-2; 9 positions agree with TRBD1. CDR3 length: 13 amino acids. Germline V lookup: CDR1 SQVTM, CDR2 ANQGSEA. V trimming: 7 bases; J trimming: 8 bases; junction bases outside the gene matches: 11. The CDR3 region has the DNA TGCAGCGCCGGAGGACAGGGGATGGAGGGCTACACCTTC. Protein: CSAGGQGMEGYTF. The whole variable domain, remainder taken from reference TRBV29-1 and TRBJ1-2, is SAVISQKPSRDICQRGTSLTIQCQVDSQVTMMFWYRQQPGQSLTLIATANQGSEATYESGFVIDKFPISRPNLTFSTLTVSNMSPEDSSIYLCSAGGQGMEGYTFGSGTRLTVV.

This clonotype was counted at least ten times. This rearrangement joins TRBV28 to TRBJ2-1; no definite D call. CDR3 size: 11 residues. Germline V gives CDR1 MDHEN, CDR2 SYDVKM. The V end lost 8 bases, the J end lost 5 bases, and 7 bases lay between the germline ends. CDR3 sequence (DNA): TGTGCCAGCGGATACGACAATGAGCAGTTCTTC. Translating gives CASGYDNEQFF.